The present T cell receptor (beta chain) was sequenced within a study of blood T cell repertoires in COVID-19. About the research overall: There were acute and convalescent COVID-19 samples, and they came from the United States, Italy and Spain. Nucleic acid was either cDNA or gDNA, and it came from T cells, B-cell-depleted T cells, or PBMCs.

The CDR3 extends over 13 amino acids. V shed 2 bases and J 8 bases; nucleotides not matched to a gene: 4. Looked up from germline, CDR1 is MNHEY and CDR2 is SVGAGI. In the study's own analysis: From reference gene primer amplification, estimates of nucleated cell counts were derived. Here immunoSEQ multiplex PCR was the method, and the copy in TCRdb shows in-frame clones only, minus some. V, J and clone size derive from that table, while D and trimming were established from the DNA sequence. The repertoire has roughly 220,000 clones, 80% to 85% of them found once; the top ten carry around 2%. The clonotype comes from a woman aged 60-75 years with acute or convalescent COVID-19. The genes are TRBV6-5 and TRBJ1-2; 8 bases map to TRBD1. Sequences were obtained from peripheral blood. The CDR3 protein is CASSYGQGWGYTF. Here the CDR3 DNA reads TGTGCCAGCAGTTACGGACAGGGCTGGGGCTACACCTTC.